The TCR beta chain under discussion was sequenced for a study of blood T cell repertoires in COVID-19. Study information: Spain, Italy and the United States supplied samples that represented acute and convalescent COVID-19. PBMCs, B-cell-depleted T cells, or T cells provided the cDNA or gDNA that made up the material.

This clone was detected once. CDR1 and CDR2 (germline): SGHNT, YENEEA. This CDR3 has 12 residues. Deletions cut 1 base from V and 13 bases from J, with 11 bases between. Under the authors' procedure: Reference gene primer amplification in the assay estimated nucleated cell counts. Sequenced by immunoSEQ multiplex PCR; TCRdb stores in-frame clones only, minus some. V, J and clone size derive from that table, while D and trimming were established from the DNA sequence. The sample records about 240,000 clones, around 83% being singletons. This chain uses TRBV11-3 with TRBJ2-1; maybe TRBD1 (6 bases). This TCR derives from an elderly woman with acute or convalescent COVID-19. Material: peripheral blood. The CDR3 spells CASSLVEDRQFF. The CDR3 DNA is TGTGCCAGCAGCTTAGTGGAGGACAGACAGTTCTTC.